This T cell receptor (beta chain) comes out of a study of shared clonotypes between healthy human individuals. Data came from immunoSEQ multiplex PCR; TCRdb stores just in-frame clones and leaves some out. The table records 1.5 million to 1.9 million clones, nearly 99% of them present only once. This clone has just one count. What it binds is not known. Trimming pared 4 bases from V and 2 bases from J, leaving 14 bases between. This CDR3 contains 15 residues. Looked up from germline, CDR1 is LNHDA and CDR2 is SQIVND (reference sequence). The study, taken as a whole, reports: Across subsets, estimated richness was generally greater for naive than for memory populations. The sharing of 4% to 5.5% of naive CD4 clonotypes was seen across several donors.

Free of recent acute infections or vaccinations, the donors were healthy HIV-negative adults. Naive CD4+ cells were CD45RA-selected; the remaining cells were memory. The receptor was isolated from a man between 25 and 39 years old in good health. Sequenced material: naive CD4+ T cells sorted from blood. Subset: CD45RA+ positively selected. The rearrangement joins TRBV19 to TRBJ1-2; D possibly corresponds to TRBD1 (5 bases). Here the CDR3 reads CASSTAQGTNYGYTF. The CDR3 DNA is TGTGCCAGTAGTACCGCCCAGGGTACGAACTATGGCTACACCTTC. Together with reference TRBV19 and TRBJ1-2, the CDR3 gives the full variable domain: DGGITQSPKYLFRKEGQNVTLSCEQNLNHDAMYWYRQDPGQGLRLIYYSQIVNDFQKGDIAEGYSVSREKKESFPLTVTSAQKNPTAFYLCASSTAQGTNYGYTFGSGTRLTVV.